What follows are 5 T cell receptor beta chains derived from one specimen sequenced in a study of monozygotic twins with inflammatory bowel disease. Following a re-call of the 5' RACE reads, TCRdb has one entry per CDR3 protein and lacks DNA. This sample contains 80,000 or so distinct CDR3 sequences. Material for sequencing was blood. These receptors were obtained from a human donor with ulcerative colitis or Crohn's disease, or a healthy co-twin of an affected twin (not recorded which).

V gene TRBV5-5 combines with J gene TRBJ1-2. Germline V gene data show CDR1 as SGHKS and CDR2 as YYEKEE (reference sequence). The CDR3 has 14 residues. The CDR3: CASSPPAGSYGYTF.

The chain has TRBV7-9 and TRBJ2-1; the D call of TRBD1 rests on TCRdb alone, since no DNA is present to check it. The CDR3 sequence is 16 residues long. CDR1 is SEHNR, CDR2 FQNEAQ, per germline (reference sequence). CDR3 region: CASSFNWRGGYNEQFF.

The gene calls are TRBV20-1 and TRBJ2-5; TCRdb indicates TRBD1, and absent DNA this call remains unverified. Germline values: CDR1 DFQATT, CDR2 SNEGSKA (reference sequence). This CDR3 is built from 12 residues. The CDR3 loop reads CSVLDSQETQYF.

The J gene is TRBJ2-3, the V gene TRBV7-2. CDR1 and CDR2 (germline): SGHTA, FQGNSA. The CDR3 totals 14 residues. The CDR3 loop is CASSRQPSTDTQYF.

The CDR3 here is CASSATAGDQPQHF. The chain combines TRBV5-1 with TRBJ1-5; TCRdb calls TRBD1, which cannot be checked without DNA. The CDR3 sequence is 14 residues long. CDR1 and CDR2 from the germline V gene are SGHRS and YFSETQ.